Below, 5 T cell receptor beta chains from the same sample are listed, as sequenced in a study of T cell responses to AZD1222 COVID-19 vaccine. Clones were read by immunoSEQ multiplex PCR, and TCRdb kept only the in-frame ones, dropping some. The table records 200,000 or so clones, 70% to 90% of them present only once. The material sequenced was peripheral blood, taken on day 0 of AZD1222 vaccination. The source of these receptors is an adult in good health.

This clone was recorded once. The V and J genes are TRBV18 and TRBJ2-1, with TRBD2 matching over 13 bases. The CDR3 is made up of 19 amino acids. J gave up 2 bases and V 0 bases, and 7 bases lay outside the gene matches. Germline loops: CDR1 KGHSH, CDR2 LQKENI. The CDR3 is CASSPPGTSGMLTYNEQFF. Written as DNA, the CDR3 is TGTGCCAGCTCACCACCAGGGACTAGCGGGATGCTGACCTACAATGAGCAGTTCTTC.

The rearrangement links TRBV10-2 to TRBJ2-3; maybe TRBD2 (6 bases). The germline V gene encodes CDR1 WSHSY and CDR2 SAAADI. Trimming shortened V by 8 bases and J by 2 bases, and 17 bases separated the two germline ends. This CDR3 comprises 15 residues. CDR3: CASAPVAGHTDTQYF. Written as DNA, the CDR3 is TGCGCCAGCGCCCCCGTGGCGGGGCACACAGATACGCAGTATTTT.

This chain connects TRBV7-2 to TRBJ1-5; TRBD1 agrees at 7 bases. The CDR3 contains 15 residues. CDR1 is SGHTA, CDR2 FQGNSA, per germline. Trimming cost V 2 bases and J 3 bases; bases outside gene matches: 4. The CDR3 loop reads CASSLTGQDNQPQHF. DNA for the CDR3: TGTGCCAGCAGCTTAACCGGACAGGACAATCAGCCCCAGCATTTT.

The chain employs TRBV11-2 and TRBJ2-1; 13 bases match TRBD2. This CDR3 is 15 amino acids long. Unmatched junction bases numbered 4, after V lost 2 bases and J lost 9 bases. CDR1 is SGHAT and CDR2 is FQNNGV in the germline V gene. CDR3 nucleotide sequence: TGTGCCAGCAGCTTAACTAGCGGGGGGGCCTCTGAGCAGTTCTTC. It codes for CASSLTSGGASEQFF. The full variable domain, its missing parts supplied by reference TRBV11-2 and TRBJ2-1, is EAGVAQSPRYKIIEKRQSVAFWCNPISGHATLYWYQQILGQGPKLLIQFQNNGVVDDSQLPKDRFSAERLKGVDSTLKIQPAKLEDSAVYLCASSLTSGGASEQFFGPGTRLTVL.

The chain recombines TRBV7-2 with TRBJ2-6; tentative D call: TRBD2 (7 bases). The V and J ends lost 3 bases and 3 bases respectively, with 12 bases between them. This CDR3 is built from 16 residues. The germline V gene encodes CDR1 SGHTA and CDR2 FQGNSA. CDR3 amino acids: CASSLGGGSGANVLTF. CDR3 coding DNA: TGTGCCAGCAGCTTGGGCGGGGGCAGTGGGGCCAACGTCCTGACTTTC.